The 20 T cell receptor beta chains below were found in one sample sequenced in a study of T-cell reconstitution after alpha-beta-depleted transplantation in children. Preparation of the TCRbeta library used unique molecular identifiers. TCRdb passed the PCR reads through MiXCR, listing each CDR3 protein once. The table lists just under 250,000 distinct CDR3 sequences, about 26% of them singletons, with around 2.5% in the top ten. The sample here was PBMCs, taken before TCRalphabeta/CD19-depleted stem cell transplant. These receptors all come from a girl aged 2-10 years with Fanconi anemia, due to receive a stem cell transplant.

The rearrangement uses TRBV20-1 and TRBJ2-5; maybe TRBD1 (6 bases). Germline CDR1 reads DFQATT; CDR2 reads SNEGSKA (reference sequence). This CDR3 contains 15 residues. Trimming shortened V by 2 bases and J by 1 base, and 14 bases separated the two germline ends. This chain's CDR3 is CSARQVDRLQETQYF. The CDR3, as DNA: TGCAGTGCTAGACAGGTAGACAGGCTCCAAGAGACCCAGTACTTC.

With regard to this clonotype: Since no conserved phenylalanine or tryptophan closes the CDR3, a read error is the likely cause. The limits of the CDR3 on the DNA are not certain, so only TCRdb's listed CDR3 is given. V and J are TRBV28 and TRBJ2-7. The germline V gene has CDR1 MDHEN and CDR2 SYDVKM. The CDR3 has 8 residues if both end residues are counted. The CDR3 is CASGLKVS.

The chain couples TRBV20-1 to TRBJ2-7; D gene ambiguous. CDR1 DFQATT and CDR2 SNEGSKA come from the germline V gene (reference sequence). CDR3 size: 15 residues. With 4 bases removed from V and 4 bases from J, the gap between germline ends came to 20 bases. CDR3 bases: TGCAGTGCTACCCGGCCGAGTGGATGGGTTTACGAGCAGTACTTC. Translating gives CSATRPSGWVYEQYF.

The chain joins TRBV9 to TRBJ2-2; D unresolved. The ends were cut back, 0 bases at V and 6 bases at J, with 9 bases in the middle. Germline CDR1 is SGDLS and CDR2 is YYNGEE. The CDR3 length is 14 residues. The CDR3 coding sequence is TGTGCCAGCAGCGTAGCCGCGGTGGCCGGGGAGCTGTTTTTT. Encoded protein: CASSVAAVAGELFF.

This clonotype came up many times. The chain carries TRBV5-6 and TRBJ2-7, with D maybe TRBD1 (5 bases). The CDR3 has 12 amino acids. Germline CDR1 SGHDT, CDR2 YYEEEE. Between the trimmed V and J ends, which lost 2 bases and 3 bases, there was a span of 6 bases. The CDR3 here is CASSFDSYEQYF. The CDR3 bases are TGTGCCAGCAGCTTCGACAGCTACGAGCAGTACTTC.

The chain uses TRBV9 and TRBJ1-1; the D is unclear. CDR1 and CDR2 from the germline V gene are SGDLS and YYNGEE. Trimming took 6 bases from V and 1 from J, leaving 16 bases between them. The CDR3 is 15 residues long. The CDR3 DNA reads as TGTGCCAGCACCCAAAACGGTCTTTCGAACACTGAAGCTTTCTTT. Translation gives CASTQNGLSNTEAFF.

The chain uses TRBV7-2 and TRBJ2-3; D is unclear. From germline, CDR1 is SGHTA and CDR2 FQGNSA. The V end lost 6 bases, the J end lost 3 bases, and 13 bases lay between the germline ends. This CDR3 has 14 amino acids. CDR3 amino acids: CASSRRVLTDTQYF. The DNA of the CDR3 is TGTGCCAGCAGTCGCCGGGTCCTTACAGATACGCAGTATTTT.

Many counts were recorded for this clonotype. The chain couples TRBV4-2 to TRBJ2-7; TRBD2 matches 7 bases. The CDR3 extends over 15 amino acids. V lost 3 bases to trimming and J lost 2 bases; unmatched junction nucleotides: 7. Germline V gene lookup returns CDR1 LGHNA and CDR2 YNFKEQ. The CDR3 DNA is TGTGCCAGCAGCCATCTAAGCGGGACTACCTACGAGCAGTACTTC. This encodes CASSHLSGTTYEQYF.

This sequence joins TRBV5-1 and TRBJ2-7, with TRBD2 matching 16 bases. With 3 bases clipped from V and 4 bases from J, the junction kept 4 bases outside the gene matches. This CDR3 contains 16 residues. CDR1 is SGHRS and CDR2 is YFSETQ in the germline V gene. The CDR3 reads CASSWGLAGGNYEQYF. Here the CDR3 DNA reads TGCGCCAGCAGCTGGGGACTAGCGGGAGGGAATTACGAGCAGTACTTC. Together with reference TRBV5-1 and TRBJ2-7, the CDR3 gives the full variable domain: KAGVTQTPRYLIKTRGQQVTLSCSPISGHRSVSWYQQTPGQGLQFLFEYFSETQRNKGNFPGRFSGRQFSNSRSEMNVSTLELGDSALYLCASSWGLAGGNYEQYFGPGTRLTVT.

This clonotype was seen many times. The chain combines TRBV11-2 with TRBJ1-5; 9 bases map to TRBD1. Germline values: CDR1 SGHAT, CDR2 FQNNGV. The V segment lost 1 base and the J segment 6 bases; nucleotides outside the gene matches: 4. The CDR3 has 15 amino acids. CDR3 DNA: TGTGCCAGCAGCTTAGTGACAGGGGGGAGTCAGCCCCAGCATTTT. Encoded protein: CASSLVTGGSQPQHF.

The chain recombines TRBV19 with TRBJ2-2, with no clear D. The CDR3 is 13 residues long. The germline V gene encodes CDR1 LNHDA and CDR2 SQIVND (reference sequence). Trimming took off 2 bases at V and 7 bases at J, with 8 bases between the two ends. The CDR3 is CASSIPPFGELFF. In DNA, the CDR3 is TGTGCCAGTAGTATACCTCCATTCGGGGAGCTGTTTTTT. Variable domain in full (rest from reference TRBV19 and TRBJ2-2): DGGITQSPKYLFRKEGQNVTLSCEQNLNHDAMYWYRQDPGQGLRLIYYSQIVNDFQKGDIAEGYSVSREKKESFPLTVTSAQKNPTAFYLCASSIPPFGELFFGEGSRLTVL.

V usage is TRBV12-3 or TRBV12-4 and J usage is TRBJ2-7, with a tentative D call TRBD1 (5 bases). CDR3 size: 15 residues. V gave up 2 bases and J gave up 0 bases, with 11 bases separating them. CDR3 loop: CASSLRGLGSYEQYF. The CDR3 coding sequence is TGTGCCAGCAGTTTAAGGGGCCTTGGCTCCTACGAGCAGTACTTC.

This clonotype was seen at least ten times. This sequence joins TRBV5-5 and TRBJ2-7, with a possible D match to TRBD1 (5 bases). The CDR3 is made up of 12 amino acids. CDR1 SGHKS and CDR2 YYEKEE come from the germline V gene (reference sequence). Trimming removed 4 bases at V and 4 bases at J, with 9 bases between. CDR3 DNA sequence: TGTGCCAGCAGCAGTAACAGGTACGAGCAGTACTTC. Protein product: CASSSNRYEQYF.

V usage is TRBV7-3 and J usage is TRBJ2-3; D is uncertain. The CDR3 has 13 amino acids. Deletions cut 3 bases from V and 6 bases from J, with 10 bases between. The germline CDR1 and CDR2 sequences are SGHTA and FQGTGA. The CDR3 reads CASSFASLDTQYF. Here the CDR3 DNA reads TGTGCCAGCAGCTTCGCCTCCCTTGATACGCAGTATTTT. The full variable domain, rest sourced from reference TRBV7-3 and TRBJ2-3, is GAGVSQTPSNKVTEKGKYVELRCDPISGHTALYWYRQSLGQGPEFLIYFQGTGAADDSGLPNDRFFAVRPEGSVSTLKIQRTERGDSAVYLCASSFASLDTQYFGPGTRLTVL.

V and J are TRBV27 and TRBJ2-7, with D possibly being TRBD1 or TRBD2 (5 bases each). The CDR3 covers 12 residues. Germline CDR1 and CDR2: MNHEY and SMNVEV (reference sequence). Trimming took 4 bases from V and 5 from J, leaving 9 bases between them. The CDR3 bases are TGTGCCAGCAGTTCTCAGGGAGACGAGCAGTACTTC. Translation gives CASSSQGDEQYF.

This clonotype showed up many times. The junction departs from the called germline gene at one end, perhaps through a read error. The chain is built from TRBV29-1 and TRBJ1-1; 8 nucleotides match TRBD1. The V gene's germline CDR1 is SQVTM and CDR2 ANQGSEA. The CDR3 is 10 residues long. CDR3 amino acids: CSVDRGPFHF. The CDR3 region has the DNA TGCAGCGTTGACAGGGGGCCCTTTCACTTT.

V is TRBV2 and J is TRBJ2-7, with 7 bases lining up with TRBD1. V lost 9 bases to trimming and J lost 3 bases; unmatched junction nucleotides: 20. The CDR3 consists of 17 residues. CDR1 and CDR2 from the germline V gene are SNHLY and FYNNEI. The CDR3 is CARRGRDNHPGGYEQYF. CDR3 sequence (DNA): TGTGCCAGGAGGGGGCGAGACAACCACCCTGGAGGCTACGAGCAGTACTTC.

The sample holds one count of this clonotype. Its ends do not fully match the called genes, so a read error is possible. The chain has TRBV23-1 and TRBJ2-1, with D unclear. TRBV23-1 is an ORF, and what it does is uncertain. The CDR3 loop spans 18 amino acids. In DNA form, the CDR3 reads TGCGCCAGCAGCCAATCCCTAAGGGTTTCGTCTACTACTCATGAGCAGTTCTTC. Translated: CASSQSLRVSSTTHEQFF.

This clonotype was found many times. The V call is TRBV12-3 or TRBV12-4, the J call TRBJ2-7; D not resolved. The CDR3 length is 14 residues. V lost 1 base, J lost 2 bases, and 9 bases lay in between. The CDR3, as DNA: TGTGCCAGCAGTTTAGGTTTCAGCGCCTACGAGCAGTACTTC. It translates to CASSLGFSAYEQYF.

This clonotype has only a few counts. This sequence joins TRBV5-1 and TRBJ2-1; D may be TRBD1 (6 bases). Germline lookup yields CDR1 SGHRS and CDR2 YFSETQ. V shed 8 bases and J shed 8 bases, with 14 bases lying between them. The CDR3 has 12 amino acids. The CDR3 reads CASVGGLHEQFF. The CDR3 DNA reads TGCGCCAGTGTTGGGGGCCTGCATGAGCAGTTCTTC.